The clone carrying this T cell receptor beta chain was seen more than once but under ten times. TCRdb reprocessed the 5' RACE reads with MiXCR, giving one entry per CDR3 protein. The sample lists 600,000 to 700,000 distinct CDR3 sequences; about 20% were seen once. The sample comes from a study of identical twins. CDR1 SGHRS and CDR2 YFSETQ come from the germline V gene. The V and J ends lost 5 bases and 2 bases respectively, with 10 bases between them. This CDR3 comprises 13 residues. This sample was shared with a second study, whose subject was T cells expressing NK-cell markers. Per that study: Just one sequenced donor of eight was HCMV-seronegative, while seven were seropositive. What restricted sorting to alpha-beta TCR T cells in several experiments was an anti-gamma-delta TCR antibody. The CD3+CD56-NKG2C+ fraction of several donors was likewise dominated by these clonotypes.

The chain employs TRBV5-1 and TRBJ2-5, with D unresolved. This TCR was sampled from a young woman in good health. Sequencing was done on a sample of PBMCs. The CDR3 sequence: CASRLWGQETQYF. The DNA for the CDR3 is TGCGCCAGCAGACTTTGGGGTCAAGAGACCCAGTACTTC.